Listed here are 23 T cell receptor beta chains from one sample, sequenced in a study of T cell repertoires in cytomegalovirus infection. TCRdb passed the reads through MiXCR, listing each CDR3 protein once. The sample lists 400,000 to 600,000 distinct CDR3 sequences, roughly 46% occurring once. Their antigen targets remain unknown. The sample here was cultured PBMCs, taken from culture after CMV antigen stimulation. The source is a human donor in good health (CMV status not recorded). Some clones in this sample may be carry-over from other donors' samples.

This chain uses TRBV12-3 or TRBV12-4 with TRBJ2-1; 9 nucleotides match TRBD2. CDR3 length equals 16 residues. V shed 0 bases, J shed 6 bases, and the junction held 6 bases outside the gene matches. The CDR3 reads CASSLAPSGARNEQFF. CDR3 DNA sequence: TGTGCCAGCAGTTTAGCACCTAGCGGGGCTCGCAATGAGCAGTTCTTC.

This clonotype was detected only a few times. The V and J genes are TRBV6-2 or TRBV6-3 and TRBJ2-3, with D perhaps matching TRBD2 (6 bases). The CDR3 consists of 16 residues. Germline V gene lookup returns CDR1 MNHEY and CDR2 SVGEGT. The V gene lost 5 bases and the J gene lost 0 bases, with 15 bases spanning the gap. The CDR3 region has the DNA TGTGCCAGCAGTCCCTGGACTACCCATAGCACAGATACGCAGTATTTT. Residues: CASSPWTTHSTDTQYF.

The chain is built from TRBV4-2 and TRBJ2-5, with TRBD2 matching over 12 bases. The J segment lost 3 bases and the V segment lost 1 base, leaving 9 bases of the junction unmatched. CDR1 is LGHNA, CDR2 YNFKEQ, per germline. The CDR3 runs 18 residues. Here the CDR3 DNA reads TGTGCCAGCAGCCAAGTATACCCTAGCGGGGGGGGAGAAGAGACCCAGTACTTC. Its protein product is CASSQVYPSGGGEETQYF.

This clonotype has a count of ten or more. The V call is TRBV12-3 or TRBV12-4, the J call TRBJ1-1, with D tentatively TRBD1 (5 bases). The CDR3 runs to 13 residues. Trimming pared 2 bases from V and 5 bases from J, leaving 9 bases between. The CDR3 nucleotides read TGTGCCAGCAGTTTACAGGGTTTTACTGAAGCTTTCTTT. It codes for CASSLQGFTEAFF.

In its sample, this clonotype was seen a few times. Relative to the germline gene, one junction end is altered; a read error may explain this. The rearrangement joins TRBV7-4 to TRBJ2-5; perhaps TRBD2 as D (5 bases). This CDR3 region has 12 residues. The germline V gene encodes CDR1 SGHVT and CDR2 SQSDAQ. This chain's CDR3 is CATSGPQETQYF. The CDR3 DNA follows: TGTGCCACCAGCGGTCCCCAAGAGACCCAGTACTTC.

The chain combines TRBV12-3 or TRBV12-4 with TRBJ2-2, with 7 bases fitting TRBD2. The CDR3 loop spans 13 amino acids. Trimming removed 6 bases from V and 7 bases from J; junction bases left unmatched: 5. CDR3 sequence (DNA): TGTGCCAGCAGGGACGGGGGGATCGGGGAGCTGTTTTTT. It specifies CASRDGGIGELFF.

The V and J genes are TRBV6-2 or TRBV6-3 and TRBJ2-1, with D possibly being TRBD1 or TRBD2 (5 bases each). V lost 6 bases to trimming and J lost 10 bases, with 13 bases between them. CDR3 length: 12 amino acids. Germline values: CDR1 MNHEY, CDR2 SVGEGT. The CDR3 sequence: CASREPGTEQFF. CDR3 in DNA: TGTGCCAGCAGAGAACCCGGGACGGAGCAGTTCTTC.

The chain employs TRBV6-6 and TRBJ2-3, with 11 nucleotides matching TRBD1. CDR1 MNHNY and CDR2 SVGAGI come from the germline V gene (reference sequence). V was pared by 5 bases and J by 3 bases, with 4 bases of the junction left unmatched. The CDR3 consists of 15 residues. As DNA, the CDR3 is TGTGCCAGCAGTGAGGGACAGGGGGGGACAGATACGCAGTATTTT. It is translated as CASSEGQGGTDTQYF.

This clonotype was detected a few times. The rearrangement uses TRBV6-1 and TRBJ1-2, with D possibly matching TRBD1 (5 bases). This CDR3 is 14 amino acids long. CDR1 and CDR2 from the germline V gene are MNHNS and SASEGT. With 4 bases removed from V and 5 bases from J, the gap between germline ends came to 14 bases. In nucleotides, the CDR3 is TGTGCCAGCAGTGCCCGCCTGAGGGGATATGGCTACACCTTC. Translated, it gives CASSARLRGYGYTF.

This clonotype was seen only a few times. V gene TRBV6-1 combines with J gene TRBJ2-1; the match to TRBD2 covers 9 bases. V lost 4 bases, J lost 6 bases, and 4 bases stayed unmatched. CDR1 MNHNS and CDR2 SASEGT come from the germline V gene. The CDR3 has 14 residues. The CDR3 region has the DNA TGTGCCAGCAGTGTCTTAGCGGGAGTCAATGAGCAGTTCTTC. It is translated as CASSVLAGVNEQFF.

V usage is TRBV3-1 and J usage is TRBJ2-1; unclear D gene. This CDR3 spans 13 amino acids. The germline V gene encodes CDR1 LGHDT and CDR2 YNNKEL (reference sequence). V lost 1 base, J lost 10 bases, and 11 bases lay in between. The CDR3 bases are TGTGCCAGCAGCCAAGTCCCCCAGCGCGAGCAGTTCTTC. Its protein product is CASSQVPQREQFF.

This clonotype was counted only a few times. The J gene is TRBJ1-3, the V gene TRBV7-2; possibly TRBD1 for D (6 bases). V lost 4 bases and J 1 base, leaving 8 bases between the germline ends. The CDR3 spans 14 residues. Per the germline V gene, CDR1 is SGHTA and CDR2 is FQGNSA. The CDR3 nucleotides read TGTGCCAGCAGCTGGCAGGGGTCTGGAAACACCATATATTTT. The encoded protein is CASSWQGSGNTIYF.

There are a few counts of this clonotype. This chain links TRBV7-2 with TRBJ1-1, with a possible D match to TRBD1 (5 bases). V lost 8 bases and J 1 base, leaving 11 bases between the germline ends. This CDR3 region has 13 residues. Per the germline V gene, CDR1 is SGHTA and CDR2 is FQGNSA. The CDR3 nucleotides read TGTGCCAGCGGATACGACAGGAACACTGAAGCTTTCTTT. This translates into CASGYDRNTEAFF.

This clonotype was seen only a few times. The chain links TRBV7-2 to TRBJ2-1, with 13 bases fitting TRBD2. V lost 1 base and J lost 10; bases outside the gene matches: 7. CDR3 length: 16 amino acids. Per germline, CDR1 SGHTA and CDR2 FQGNSA. The CDR3: CASSLGTSGGPREQFF. The CDR3, as DNA: TGTGCCAGCAGCTTAGGGACTAGCGGGGGCCCGCGGGAGCAGTTCTTC.

This clonotype was counted a few times. The chain uses TRBV7-9 and TRBJ2-5; D gene unclear. V dropped 3 bases and J dropped 5 bases, with 7 bases sitting between them. The germline V gene has CDR1 SEHNR and CDR2 FQNEAQ (reference sequence). This CDR3 is 12 amino acids long. The CDR3 loop is CASSFFGETQYF. The CDR3 DNA reads as TGTGCCAGCAGCTTCTTCGGCGAGACCCAGTACTTC.

This clonotype was seen a handful of times. The chain carries TRBV7-8 and TRBJ1-5, with TRBD1 identical over 7 bases. There are 14 residues in the CDR3. After removal of 3 bases from V and 6 bases from J, the junction contained 5 bases not matched to a gene. Germline V lookup: CDR1 SGHVS, CDR2 FQNEAQ. The CDR3 DNA follows: TGTGCCAGCAGCTTTACAGGGGATGTTCAGCCCCAGCATTTT. Protein product: CASSFTGDVQPQHF.

The chain joins TRBV7-2 to TRBJ2-1; TRBD2 matches at 9 bases. With V trimmed by 4 bases and J by 5 bases, 12 bases remained unmatched. The CDR3 length is 17 residues. Germline CDR1 and CDR2: SGHTA and FQGNSA. CDR3 bases: TGTGCCAGCAGCTCCTCGGAGTGGGCGGGAGGGAACAATGAGCAGTTCTTC. Translated: CASSSSEWAGGNNEQFF.

The gene calls are TRBV12-5 and TRBJ2-5; the match to TRBD2 covers 10 bases. Per the germline V gene, CDR1 is LGHNT and CDR2 is FRNRAP. V gave up 2 bases and J gave up 4 bases; unmatched junction bases: 4. The CDR3 runs to 15 residues. CDR3: CASGLKLAGLETQYF. The CDR3 bases are TGTGCTAGTGGTTTGAAACTAGCGGGGCTAGAGACCCAGTACTTC.

This clonotype was observed a handful of times. This rearrangement joins TRBV6-2 or TRBV6-3 to TRBJ2-7, with 9 bases fitting TRBD1. The V segment lost 1 base and the J segment 4 bases; nucleotides outside the gene matches: 5. Germline CDR1 reads MNHEY; CDR2 reads SVGEGT. There are 15 residues in the CDR3. The chain's CDR3 is CASSYYGQGFYEQYF. The DNA of the CDR3 is TGTGCCAGCAGTTACTACGGACAGGGGTTTTACGAGCAGTACTTC.

CDR3 region: CASSATRQPQHF. The CDR3 nucleotides are TGTGCCAGCAGCGCAACGCGCCAGCCCCAGCATTTT. The chain recombines TRBV7-4 with TRBJ1-5; no clear D. Trimming removed 5 bases from V and 7 bases from J, with 9 bases in between. CDR3 length: 12 residues. In germline, CDR1 is SGHVT, CDR2 SQSDAQ. Full variable domain (remainder filled in from reference TRBV7-4 and TRBJ1-5): GAGVSQSPRYKVAKRGRDVALRCDSISGHVTLYWYRQTLGQGSEVLTYSQSDAQRDKSGRPSGRFSAERPERSVSTLKIQRTEQGDSAVYLCASSATRQPQHFGDGTRLSIL.

The chain links TRBV7-9 to TRBJ2-7; possible D gene TRBD2, 5 bases. V dropped 5 bases and J dropped 1 base, with 12 bases sitting between them. CDR1 SEHNR and CDR2 FQNEAQ come from the germline V gene (reference sequence). The CDR3 totals 14 residues. CDR3 protein: CASSPDSASYEQYF. The CDR3 nucleotides read TGTGCCAGCAGCCCGGATAGCGCTTCCTACGAGCAGTACTTC.

The chain is built from TRBV12-3 or TRBV12-4 and TRBJ1-4; D might be TRBD1 (5 bases). V lost 5 bases and J 7 bases, leaving 17 bases between the germline ends. The CDR3 loop spans 15 amino acids. The CDR3 DNA reads as TGTGCCAGCAGTCTCCATGGGGGGGGAGTTGAAAAACTGTTTTTT. This translates into CASSLHGGGVEKLFF.

This clonotype has just a few counts. This sequence joins TRBV7-8 and TRBJ1-1; D not resolved. Germline V gives CDR1 SGHVS, CDR2 FQNEAQ. The CDR3 length is 13 residues. V was clipped by 9 bases and J by 3 bases, with 14 bases between them. CDR3 nucleotides: TGTGCCAGTTTTTTGAGCGGGTACACTGAAGCTTTCTTT. Its protein product is CASFLSGYTEAFF.